Included here is one T cell receptor beta chain sequence, with context. TCRdb's table, derived via immunoSEQ multiplex PCR, lists solely in-frame clones and lacks some. Here the sample spans approximately 140,000 clones, 90% to 95% being singletons. The data were obtained in a study of control samples from healthy donors and cancer patients. This CDR3 has 12 residues. Germline CDR1 reads KGHDR; CDR2 reads SFDVKD. V was trimmed by 2 bases and J by 11 bases, leaving 9 bases between them. This receptor was identified in a man aged 35-49 years in good health. V usage is TRBV24-1 and J usage is TRBJ1-5; unclear D gene. The material sequenced was blood. The CDR3 nucleotides are TGTGCCACCAGTGATTCCTTCTCGGCCCAGCATTTT. Its protein product is CATSDSFSAQHF.